The source of this T cell receptor beta chain is a study of PD-1 blockade in mismatch repair-deficient tumors. Study context: All were previously treated, progressing patients with about 12 mismatch repair-deficient cancer types.

Study results and limitations: Tumor-resident clones, often absent from pretreatment blood, expanded after pembrolizumab and then contracted.

Data came from immunoSEQ multiplex PCR; TCRdb stores just in-frame clones and leaves some out. This sample has almost 9,500 clones, with more than 80% found just once. V was trimmed by 5 bases and J by 0 bases, leaving 7 bases between them. The CDR3 is 13 residues long. Germline-derived CDR1 and CDR2 are MNHEY and SVGAGI. Mismatch repair deficiency was confirmed in all patients, by PCR or immunohistochemistry. TCRs were sequenced from three patients responding to pembrolizumab. Remarks on this clone: Its specificity is unknown.

V and J are TRBV6-5 and TRBJ1-1; D is perhaps TRBD1 (6 bases). The sample was PBMCs, taken approximately 49 weeks after starting pembrolizumab. This TCR was sampled from an adult with mismatch repair-deficient cancer. DNA of the CDR3: TGTGCCAGCAGTAGACAGGTGAACACTGAAGCTTTCTTT. This gives the protein CASSRQVNTEAFF.